The clone carrying this T cell receptor beta chain was seen just once. CDR3 length equals 16 residues. J lost 10 bases, V lost 8 bases, and 19 bases had no gene match. Germline loops: CDR1 MRHNA, CDR2 SNTAGT. These data come from a study of cytomegalovirus exposure and HLA in healthy donors. The assay was immunoSEQ multiplex PCR, and TCRdb's table has in-frame clones only and misses some. The table has some 230,000 clones, under 95% seen once; the top ten hold 0.85% to 1.2%. The TCR was taken from a woman aged 18-29 years in good health and CMV-seronegative. The chain couples TRBV6-4 to TRBJ2-1; 8 nucleotides agree with TRBD2. Source material: PBMCs. CDR3 region: CASRPLAGGPQLEQFF. The CDR3 DNA reads TGTGCCAGCCGCCCTCTGGCGGGAGGCCCACAATTAGAGCAGTTCTTC.